Listed here is a single T cell receptor beta chain. What it recognizes is unknown. These data belong to a study of cytomegalovirus exposure and HLA in healthy donors. Study-wide background: Genotyping showed around four fifths of approximately 430 donors falling in the Caucasian-associated ancestry cluster.

Germline V CDR1 and CDR2: SGHTA, FQGNSA. The CDR3 has 15 residues. V was pared by 5 bases and J by 5 bases, with 7 bases of the junction left unmatched. In the PCR, 60 Vbeta and 13 Jbeta primers were used. TCRdb keeps only in-frame clones here, not all; method: immunoSEQ multiplex PCR. Here the sample spans more than 150,000 clones, 76% being singletons. Study-wide results and limits: Cytomegalovirus association was listed for about 170 TCR beta chains. At a 0.05 false discovery rate, a later analysis found 18,000 or so TCR beta sequences to be associated with HLA alleles. Presence/absence analyses assumed roughly uniform sequencing depth across donors, which may not hold.

V gene TRBV7-2 combines with J gene TRBJ2-5, with 11 bases identical to TRBD2. The TCR originated in a man aged 18 to 30 in good health and CMV-seronegative. The sequencing sample was made of PBMCs. In DNA form, the CDR3 reads TGTGCCAGCAGCCCGATAGCGGGAGGGTGGGAGACCCAGTACTTC. Protein product: CASSPIAGGWETQYF.